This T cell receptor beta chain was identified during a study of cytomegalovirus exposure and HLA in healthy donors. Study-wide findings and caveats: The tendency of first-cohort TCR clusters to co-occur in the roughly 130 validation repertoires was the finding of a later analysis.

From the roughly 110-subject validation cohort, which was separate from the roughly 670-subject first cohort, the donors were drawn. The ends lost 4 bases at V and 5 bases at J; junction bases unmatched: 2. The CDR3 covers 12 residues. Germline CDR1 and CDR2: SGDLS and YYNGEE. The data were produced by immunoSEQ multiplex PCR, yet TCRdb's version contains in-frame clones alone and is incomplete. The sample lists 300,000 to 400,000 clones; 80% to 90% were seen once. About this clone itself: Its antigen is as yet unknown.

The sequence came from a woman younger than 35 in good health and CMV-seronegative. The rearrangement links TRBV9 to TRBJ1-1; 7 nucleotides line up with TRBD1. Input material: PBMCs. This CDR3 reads CASSTGETEAFF. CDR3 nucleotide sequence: TGTGCCAGCAGCACAGGGGAGACTGAAGCTTTCTTT.